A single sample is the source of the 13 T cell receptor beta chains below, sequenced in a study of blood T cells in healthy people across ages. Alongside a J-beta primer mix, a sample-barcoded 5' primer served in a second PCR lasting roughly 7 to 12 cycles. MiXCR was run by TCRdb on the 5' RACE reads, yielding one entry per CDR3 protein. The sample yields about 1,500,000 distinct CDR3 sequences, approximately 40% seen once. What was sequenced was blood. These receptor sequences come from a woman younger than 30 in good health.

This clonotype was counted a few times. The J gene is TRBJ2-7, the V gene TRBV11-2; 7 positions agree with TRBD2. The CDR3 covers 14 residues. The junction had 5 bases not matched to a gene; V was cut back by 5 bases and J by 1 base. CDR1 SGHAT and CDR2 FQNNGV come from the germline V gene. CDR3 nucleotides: TGTGCCAGCAGCCCGGCGGGGGATTCCTACGAGCAGTACTTC. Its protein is CASSPAGDSYEQYF.

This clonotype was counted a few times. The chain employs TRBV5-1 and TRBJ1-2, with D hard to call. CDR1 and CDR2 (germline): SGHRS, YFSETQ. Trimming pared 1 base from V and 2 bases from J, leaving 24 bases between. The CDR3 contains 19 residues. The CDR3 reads CASSLNRGVRNPENYGYTF. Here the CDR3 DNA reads TGCGCCAGCAGCTTGAACCGCGGGGTGAGGAATCCTGAAAACTATGGCTACACCTTC.

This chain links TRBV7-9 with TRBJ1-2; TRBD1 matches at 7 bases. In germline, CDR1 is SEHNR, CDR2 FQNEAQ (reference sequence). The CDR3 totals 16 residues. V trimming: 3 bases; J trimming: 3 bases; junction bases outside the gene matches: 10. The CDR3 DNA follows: TGTGCCAGCAGCTTTGTACAGGGGTCTCTCGACTATGGCTACACCTTC. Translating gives CASSFVQGSLDYGYTF.

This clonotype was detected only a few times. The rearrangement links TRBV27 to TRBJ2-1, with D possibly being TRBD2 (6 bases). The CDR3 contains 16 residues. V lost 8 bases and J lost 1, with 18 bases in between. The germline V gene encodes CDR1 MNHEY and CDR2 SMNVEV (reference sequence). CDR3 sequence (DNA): TGTGCCAGCTTTCACATTTCCGGGACTTCCTACAATGAGCAGTTCTTC. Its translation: CASFHISGTSYNEQFF.

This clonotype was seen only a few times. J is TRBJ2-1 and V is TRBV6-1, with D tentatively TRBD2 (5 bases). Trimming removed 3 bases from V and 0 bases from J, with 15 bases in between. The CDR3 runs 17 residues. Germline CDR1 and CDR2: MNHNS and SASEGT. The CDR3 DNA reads TGTGCCAGCAGTGACCCCTGGAGCGGCGCCTCCTACAATGAGCAGTTCTTC. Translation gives CASSDPWSGASYNEQFF.

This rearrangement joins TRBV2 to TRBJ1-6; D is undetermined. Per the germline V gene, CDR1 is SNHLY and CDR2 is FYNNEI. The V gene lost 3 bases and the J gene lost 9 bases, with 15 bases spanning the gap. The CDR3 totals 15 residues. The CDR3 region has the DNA TGTGCCAGCAGTGATGATCAGGTTTTGGGTTCACCCCTCCACTTT. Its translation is CASSDDQVLGSPLHF.

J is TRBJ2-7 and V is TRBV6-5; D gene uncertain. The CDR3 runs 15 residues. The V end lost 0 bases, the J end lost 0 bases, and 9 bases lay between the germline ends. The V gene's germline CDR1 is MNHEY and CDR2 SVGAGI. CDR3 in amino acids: CASSYSSSYSYEQYF. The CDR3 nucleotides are TGTGCCAGCAGTTACTCGTCCAGCTACTCCTACGAGCAGTACTTC.

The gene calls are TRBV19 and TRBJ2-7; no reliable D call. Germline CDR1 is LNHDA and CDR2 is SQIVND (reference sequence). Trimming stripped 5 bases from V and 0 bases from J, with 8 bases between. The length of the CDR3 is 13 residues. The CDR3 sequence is CASSEQFSYEQYF. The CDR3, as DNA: TGTGCCAGTAGTGAGCAGTTCTCCTACGAGCAGTACTTC.

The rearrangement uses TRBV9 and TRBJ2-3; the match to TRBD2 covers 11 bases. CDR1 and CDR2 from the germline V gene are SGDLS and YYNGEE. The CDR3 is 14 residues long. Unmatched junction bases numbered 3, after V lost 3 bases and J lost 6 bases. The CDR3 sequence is CASSDSGRVDTQYF. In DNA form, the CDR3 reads TGTGCCAGCAGCGATAGCGGGAGGGTGGATACGCAGTATTTT.

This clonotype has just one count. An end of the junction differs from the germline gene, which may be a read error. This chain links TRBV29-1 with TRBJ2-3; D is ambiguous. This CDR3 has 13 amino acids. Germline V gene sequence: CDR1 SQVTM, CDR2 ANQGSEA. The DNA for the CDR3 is TGCAGCGTTGACCGGACCTACACAGATAGGCAGTATTTT. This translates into CSVDRTYTDRQYF.

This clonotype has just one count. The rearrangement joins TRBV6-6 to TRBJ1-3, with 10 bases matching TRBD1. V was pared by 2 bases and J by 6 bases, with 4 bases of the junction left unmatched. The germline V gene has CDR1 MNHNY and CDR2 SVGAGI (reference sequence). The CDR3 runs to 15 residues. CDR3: CASSYKTGGKNTIYF. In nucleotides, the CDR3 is TGTGCCAGCAGTTACAAGACAGGGGGCAAAAACACCATATATTTT.

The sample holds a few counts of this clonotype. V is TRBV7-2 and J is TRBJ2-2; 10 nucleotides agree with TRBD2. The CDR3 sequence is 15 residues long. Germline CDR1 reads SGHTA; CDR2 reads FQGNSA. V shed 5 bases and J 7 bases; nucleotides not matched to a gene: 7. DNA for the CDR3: TGTGCCAGCAGCCTTCTAGCGGGAGTGGTCGGGGAGCTGTTTTTT. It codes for CASSLLAGVVGELFF. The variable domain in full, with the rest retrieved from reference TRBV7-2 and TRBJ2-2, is GAGVSQSPSNKVTEKGKDVELRCDPISGHTALYWYRQSLGQGLEFLIYFQGNSAPDKSGLPSDRFSAERTGGSVSTLTIQRTQQEDSAVYLCASSLLAGVVGELFFGEGSRLTVL.

The CDR3 sequence is CASSLSGQSYSGNTIYF. The CDR3 nucleotides are TGTGCCAGCAGTTTATCCGGACAGTCCTACTCTGGAAACACCATATATTTT. The genes are TRBV27 and TRBJ1-3; D may be TRBD1 (6 bases). V was clipped by 0 bases and J by 0 bases, with 12 bases between them. Germline CDR1 and CDR2: MNHEY and SMNVEV (reference sequence). CDR3 length: 17 residues.